This TCR beta chain stems from a study of T cells in Graves' hyperthyroidism and ophthalmopathy. Study information: Peripheral blood specimens were obtained at initial diagnosis, prior to any treatment. Findings and caveats of the study: Blood shared most expanded thyroid clonotypes above 0.001.

Absent ophthalmopathy progression within 18 months defined stable Graves' hyperthyroidism. Clinical symptoms, serum thyroxine, TRAb, thyroid ultrasound and orbital computed tomography informed diagnoses. This clonotype occurred many times. What it binds is not known. This CDR3 has 13 residues. V was shortened by 0 bases and J by 7 bases, with 10 bases between the two germline ends. CDR1 and CDR2 (germline): SGDLS, YYNGEE. TCR beta CDR3 sequences were amplified from RNA transcripts. First-round RT-PCR of the TCR CDR3 relied on the HTBI primer set. One entry per CDR3 protein, called by TCRdb with MiXCR from the multiplex PCR reads. The sample carries about 680,000 distinct CDR3 sequences, around 40% recorded once.

Sequenced input: blood. This TCR came from a woman aged 40 to 49 with Graves' hyperthyroidism. The chain carries TRBV9 and TRBJ2-5; D might be TRBD2 (5 bases). The CDR3 loop reads CASSVAGMGTQYF. DNA of the CDR3: TGTGCCAGCAGCGTAGCGGGGATGGGGACCCAGTACTTC. The full variable domain, rest sourced from reference TRBV9 and TRBJ2-5, is DSGVTQTPKHLITATGQRVTLRCSPRSGDLSVYWYQQSLDQGLQFLIQYYNGEERAKGNILERFSAQQFPDLHSELNLSSLELGDSALYFCASSVAGMGTQYFGPGTRLLVL.